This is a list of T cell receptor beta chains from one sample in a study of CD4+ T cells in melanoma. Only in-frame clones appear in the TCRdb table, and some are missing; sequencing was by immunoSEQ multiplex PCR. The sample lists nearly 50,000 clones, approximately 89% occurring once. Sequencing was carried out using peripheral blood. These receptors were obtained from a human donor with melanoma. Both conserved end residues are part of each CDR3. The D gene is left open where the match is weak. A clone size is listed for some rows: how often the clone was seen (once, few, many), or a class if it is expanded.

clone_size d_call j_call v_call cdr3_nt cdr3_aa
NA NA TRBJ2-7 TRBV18 TGTGCCAGCTCACCAGGGGCCGGAGAATACGAGCAGTACTTC CASSPGAGEYEQYF
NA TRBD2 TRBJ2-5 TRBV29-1 TGCAGCGTTTTGACTAGCGGAAACCAAGAGACCCAGTACTTC CSVLTSGNQETQYF
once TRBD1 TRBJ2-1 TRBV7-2 TGTGCCAGCAGCGGACAGGGTTTGGATGAGCAGTTCTTC CASSGQGLDEQFF
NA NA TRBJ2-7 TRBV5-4 TGTGCCAGCACCTCCCCCCGCTCCTACGAGCAGTACTTC CASTSPRSYEQYF
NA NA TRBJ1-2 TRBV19 TGTGCCAGTAGGGCAGGGGAAAACTATGGCTACACCTTC CASRAGENYGYTF
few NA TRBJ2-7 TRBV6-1 TGTGCCAGCAGTTATTCCTGGGCGCAGTACTTC CASSYSWAQYF
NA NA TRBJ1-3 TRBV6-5 TGTGCCAGCAGTTACTCATGGGGATCTGGAAACACCATATATTTT CASSYSWGSGNTIYF
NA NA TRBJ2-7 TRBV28 TGTGCCAGCAGTTTGCAGGGCACCGAGCAGTACTTC CASSLQGTEQYF
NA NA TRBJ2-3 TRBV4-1 TGCGCCAGCAGCCACCAGGACGGACGTAGCACAGATACGCAGTATTTT CASSHQDGRSTDTQYF
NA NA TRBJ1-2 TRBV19 TGTGCCAGTAAGGAATCCAGTAACTATGGCTACACCTTC CASKESSNYGYTF
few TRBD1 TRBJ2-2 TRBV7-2 TGTGCCAGCAGCTTAGCCGGGACAGGGGTTGTCGGGGAGCTGTTTTTT CASSLAGTGVVGELFF
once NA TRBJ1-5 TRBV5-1 TGCGCCAGCAGCTCTACGGGCGGTGGCAATCAGCCCCAGCATTTT CASSSTGGGNQPQHF
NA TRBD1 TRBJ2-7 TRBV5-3 TGTGCCAGAAGCTTGGACAGGGGGGTGAGCGAGCAGTACTTC CARSLDRGVSEQYF
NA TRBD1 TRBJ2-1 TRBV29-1 TGCAGCGGCCAGCAGGGACAGGGTTACAATGAGCAGTTCTTC CSGQQGQGYNEQFF
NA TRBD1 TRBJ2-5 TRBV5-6 TGTGCCAGCAGCCGGACAGGGGTTACGGGAGAGACCCAGTACTTC CASSRTGVTGETQYF
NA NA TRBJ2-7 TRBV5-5 TGTGCCAGCAGCCTCAACCAGGCTTCCTACGAGCAGTACTTC CASSLNQASYEQYF
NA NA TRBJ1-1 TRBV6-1 TGTGCCAGCGCGGTAGGTGAAGCTTTCTTT CASAVGEAFF
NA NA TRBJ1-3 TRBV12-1 TGTGCCAGCAGCGAGGACAGCGGGAACACCATATATTTT CASSEDSGNTIYF
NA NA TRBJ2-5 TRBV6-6 TGTGCCAGTAACGACATATACCAAGAGACCCAGTACTTC CASNDIYQETQYF
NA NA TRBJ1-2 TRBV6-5 TGTGCCAGCAGACCTACAGATTTCTATGGCTACACCTTC CASRPTDFYGYTF
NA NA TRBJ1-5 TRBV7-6 TGTGCCAGCAGCTTATCGCGGGGAAGCAATCAGCCCCAGCATTTT CASSLSRGSNQPQHF
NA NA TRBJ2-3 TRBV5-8 TGTGCCAGCAGCTTGTGGCAGGGGACAGATACGCAGTATTTT CASSLWQGTDTQYF
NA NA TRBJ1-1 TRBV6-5 TGTGCCAGCAGTTACGGCGGAGCCACCACTGAAGCTTTCTTT CASSYGGATTEAFF
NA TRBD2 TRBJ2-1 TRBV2 TGTGCCAGCAGTGAAGGGACTAGCGGTCCCTACAATGAGCAGTTCTTC CASSEGTSGPYNEQFF
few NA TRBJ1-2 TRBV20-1 TGCAGTGCTAGAGAGCTGCGCTACACCTTC CSARELRYTF
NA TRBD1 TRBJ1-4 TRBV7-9 TGTGCCAGCAGCTTAGATACAGGGGGCAATGAAAAACTGTTTTTT CASSLDTGGNEKLFF
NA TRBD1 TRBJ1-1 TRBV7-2 TGTGCCAGCACTCGTGGAGGGGGCGCGGACACTGAAGCTTTCTTT CASTRGGGADTEAFF
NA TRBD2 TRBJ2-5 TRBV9 TGTGCCAGCAGCGTTGTCGGGGGGAGAGAGACCCAGTACTTC CASSVVGGRETQYF
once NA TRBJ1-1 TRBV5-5 TGTGCCAGCAGCTTCGGGGGGGGGAGGACTGAAGCTTTCTTT CASSFGGGRTEAFF
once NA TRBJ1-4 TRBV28 TGTGCCAGCAGTTTAATAGAAAAACTGTTTTTT CASSLIEKLFF
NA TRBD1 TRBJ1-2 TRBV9 TGTGCCAGCAGCGTAGGGGACAGTGGGTATGGCTACACCTTC CASSVGDSGYGYTF
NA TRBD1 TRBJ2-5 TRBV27 TGTGCCGTCAGGGACAGATTGGAGACCCAGTACTTC CAVRDRLETQYF
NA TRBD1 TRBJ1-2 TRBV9 TGTGCCAGCAGCGTGGGTGGCGGACAGGGGTCTTTTGACTATGGCTACACCTTC CASSVGGGQGSFDYGYTF
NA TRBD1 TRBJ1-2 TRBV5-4 TGTGCCAGCAGCTCAGGACAGGGCCTAGGCTATGGCTACACCTTC CASSSGQGLGYGYTF
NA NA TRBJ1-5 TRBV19 TGTGCCAGTAAGGCGTGGGGGAGGCGGCAGCCCCAGCATTTT CASKAWGRRQPQHF
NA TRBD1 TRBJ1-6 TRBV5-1 TGCGCCAGCAGCTTGGAAGGGACAGGGGGTTTCTCCTATAATTCACCCCTCCACTTT CASSLEGTGGFSYNSPLHF
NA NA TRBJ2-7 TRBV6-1 TGTGCCAGCAGTGTTCATAAGTACGAGCAGTACTTC CASSVHKYEQYF
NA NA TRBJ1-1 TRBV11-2 TGTGCCAGCAGCCAGGGGAGGGGGAGCACTGAAGCTTTCTTT CASSQGRGSTEAFF
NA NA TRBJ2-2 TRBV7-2 TGTGCCAGCAGCCCAAGAGGGCAGGCCGCGAACACCGGGGAGCTGTTTTTT CASSPRGQAANTGELFF
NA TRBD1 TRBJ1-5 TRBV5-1 TGCGCCAGCAGCCCAACGGGACAGGGACACCAGCCCCAGCATTTT CASSPTGQGHQPQHF
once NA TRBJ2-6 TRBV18 TGTGCCAGCTCACGACAGGAGGGGTCAGGGGCCAACGTCCTGACTTTC CASSRQEGSGANVLTF
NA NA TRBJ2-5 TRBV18 TGTGCCAGCTCACCATTGGGACACCAAGAGACCCAGTACTTC CASSPLGHQETQYF
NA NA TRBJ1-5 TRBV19 TGTGCCAGTAGTACCCAGGTAGGTGGTCAGCCCCAGCATTTT CASSTQVGGQPQHF
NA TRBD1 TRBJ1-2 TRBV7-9 TGTGCCAGCAGCTTAGGAGTGTTGGGGACAGGGGAGGTCGGCTATGGCTACACCTTC CASSLGVLGTGEVGYGYTF
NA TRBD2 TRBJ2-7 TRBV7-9 TGTGCCAGCAGCCCGAGACTAGCGGAATACGAGCAGTACTTC CASSPRLAEYEQYF
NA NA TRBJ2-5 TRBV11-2 TGTGCCAGCAGCTTAAACGTGGGGGGACCTCAAGAGACCCAGTACTTC CASSLNVGGPQETQYF
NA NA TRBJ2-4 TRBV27 TGTGCCAGCAGTACTAGAAGGTATGGTGACATTCAGTACTTC CASSTRRYGDIQYF
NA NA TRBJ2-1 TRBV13 TGTGCCAGCGGGTTCGGCGGGGCCCGAAATGAGCAGTTCTTC CASGFGGARNEQFF
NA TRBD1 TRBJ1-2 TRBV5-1 TGCGCCAGCAGCTTAGACCCGGGACAGGACTATGGCTACACCTTC CASSLDPGQDYGYTF
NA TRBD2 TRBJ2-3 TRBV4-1 TGCGCCAGCAGCCAAAGCGGGGATACAGATACGCAGTATTTT CASSQSGDTDTQYF
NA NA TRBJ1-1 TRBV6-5 TGTGCCAGCAGTTATAACAGGGTTTGGAACACTGAAGCTTTCTTT CASSYNRVWNTEAFF
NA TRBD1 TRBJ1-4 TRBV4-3 TGCGCCAGCAGCCAAGATGGGACAGGGGTGGAAAAACTGTTTTTT CASSQDGTGVEKLFF
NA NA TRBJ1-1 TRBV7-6 TGTGCCAGCAGCTTACTCCACCCCATGAAAGGACGGAACACTGAAGCTTTCTTT CASSLLHPMKGRNTEAFF
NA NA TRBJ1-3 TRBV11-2 TGTGCCAGCAGCCGCGCCTTTGAAAACACCATATATTTT CASSRAFENTIYF
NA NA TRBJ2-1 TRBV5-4 TGTGCCAGCAGCTGGATCGGGTACAATGAGCAGTTCTTC CASSWIGYNEQFF